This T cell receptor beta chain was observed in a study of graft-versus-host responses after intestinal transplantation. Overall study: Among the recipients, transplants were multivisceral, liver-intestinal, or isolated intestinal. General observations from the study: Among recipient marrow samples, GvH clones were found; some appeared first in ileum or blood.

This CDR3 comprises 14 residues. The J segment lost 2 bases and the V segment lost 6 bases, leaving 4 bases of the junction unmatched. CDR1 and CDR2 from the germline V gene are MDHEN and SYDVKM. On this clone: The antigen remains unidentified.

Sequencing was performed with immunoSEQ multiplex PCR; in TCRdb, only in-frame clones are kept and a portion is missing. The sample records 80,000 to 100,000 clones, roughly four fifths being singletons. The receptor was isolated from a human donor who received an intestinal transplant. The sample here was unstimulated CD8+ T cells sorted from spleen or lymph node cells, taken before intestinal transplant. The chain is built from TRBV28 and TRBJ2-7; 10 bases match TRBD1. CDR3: CASRPGTGAYEQYF. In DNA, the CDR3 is TGTGCCAGCAGGCCCGGGACAGGGGCCTACGAGCAGTACTTC.